The clone carrying this T cell receptor beta chain has at least ten counts. Its matching antigen is unknown. Germline CDR1 reads DFQATT; CDR2 reads SNEGSKA (reference sequence). The CDR3 consists of 14 residues. V was pared by 6 bases and J by 4 bases, with 5 bases of the junction left unmatched. The data stem from a study of regulatory T cells in long-lasting Graves disease. Study findings and constraints: Samples came from peripheral blood alone, without thyroid tissue.

As to time point: newly diagnosed GD, antithyroid drugs for less than 3 months. From RNA extracted from PBMCs, the TCR library was made. TCR beta libraries were built with iRepertoire HTBI primers and Arm-PCR of CDR3 regions. A single record per CDR3 protein comes from TCRdb applying MiXCR to the multiplex PCR reads. The table shows 440,000 or so distinct CDR3 sequences, with 16% occurring only once. In addition, the sample was reused for a study of T cells in Graves' hyperthyroidism and ophthalmopathy. Turning to that study: Those with hyperthyroidism were 18 to 65 years old, newly diagnosed, and ill for under 2 months.

The input for sequencing was peripheral blood mononuclear cells (PBMCs), taken at new diagnosis, from a patient treated with antithyroid drugs. This chain links TRBV20-1 with TRBJ2-1, with TRBD2 matching 11 bases. The TCR was taken from a woman aged 25 to 39 with Graves disease. The CDR3 region has the DNA TGCAGTGCCAATCCTAGCGGGAGGTACAATGAGCAGTTCTTC. This codes for CSANPSGRYNEQFF.